This TCR beta chain came from a study of blood T cells in healthy people across ages. This clonotype was found many times. Its cognate antigen is unknown. Study results and limitations: Higher diversity and more naive CD4+ cells were features of long-lived donors, compared to aged donors.

Sample-barcoded 5' priming and a J-beta primer mix drove a second PCR of about 6 to 11 cycles. TCRdb fed the 5' RACE reads into MiXCR, producing one record per CDR3 protein. This table has about 1,500,000 distinct CDR3 sequences, about 30% appearing once. In germline, CDR1 is MDHEN, CDR2 SYDVKM. The CDR3 length is 15 residues. J gave up 7 bases and V 3 bases, and 12 bases lay outside the gene matches. This chain connects TRBV28 to TRBJ2-7, with 7 bases matching TRBD1. Input material: blood. The receptor was isolated from a woman aged 25 to 39 in good health. The CDR3 loop reads CASSFLRQGIKEQYF. Written as DNA, the CDR3 is TGTGCCAGCAGTTTTTTACGACAGGGTATTAAGGAGCAGTACTTC.